The entry below describes one T cell receptor beta chain. PCR involved 60 Vbeta and 13 Jbeta primers. Assay: immunoSEQ multiplex PCR; the TCRdb copy retains only in-frame clones and omits some. The sample holds some 150,000 clones, roughly 80% seen once. These data belong to a study of cytomegalovirus exposure and HLA in healthy donors. V was shortened by 4 bases and J by 0 bases, with 9 bases between the two germline ends. This CDR3 spans 15 amino acids. Per the germline V gene, CDR1 is MNHEY and CDR2 is SMNVEV (reference sequence). This receptor was identified in a man aged 35 to 55 in good health and CMV-seropositive. The chain combines TRBV27 with TRBJ2-2; D is uncertain. The specimen sequenced was PBMCs. In nucleotides, the CDR3 is TGTGCCAGCAGTTCTGGCTTTACGAACACCGGGGAGCTGTTTTTT. Protein product: CASSSGFTNTGELFF.